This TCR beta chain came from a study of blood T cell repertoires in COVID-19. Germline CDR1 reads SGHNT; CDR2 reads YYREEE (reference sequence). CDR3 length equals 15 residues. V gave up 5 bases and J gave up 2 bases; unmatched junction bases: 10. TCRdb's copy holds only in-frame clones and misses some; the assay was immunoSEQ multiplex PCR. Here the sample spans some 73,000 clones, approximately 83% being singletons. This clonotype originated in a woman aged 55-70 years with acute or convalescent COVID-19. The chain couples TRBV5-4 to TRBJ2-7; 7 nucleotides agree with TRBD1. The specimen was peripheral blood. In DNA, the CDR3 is TGTGCCAGCAGTCAACAGGGGAGAGGGGCCTACGAGCAGTACTTC. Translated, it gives CASSQQGRGAYEQYF. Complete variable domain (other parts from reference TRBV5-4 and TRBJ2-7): ETGVTQSPTHLIKTRGQQVTLRCSSQSGHNTVSWYQQALGQGPQFIFQYYREEENGRGNFPPRFSGLQFPNYSSELNVNALELDDSALYLCASSQQGRGAYEQYFGPGTRLTVT.